The clone carrying this TCR beta chain was recorded a few times. The data are from a study of OX40 agonist ivuxolimab in advanced cancers. Sequencing used immunoSEQ multiplex PCR; TCRdb keeps in-frame clones, though not all of them. The sample holds about 83,000 clones; roughly 80% are singletons and the top ten take roughly 7.3%. The germline V gene has CDR1 SEHNR and CDR2 FQNEAQ (reference sequence). This CDR3 contains 14 residues. Trimming pared 4 bases from V and 3 bases from J, leaving 10 bases between. The TCR originated in an adult with an advanced solid tumor such as melanoma, head and neck, liver or kidney cancer. Material: CD4+ or CD8+ T cells sorted from blood, obtained in a trial of the OX40 agonist ivuxolimab. This chain joins TRBV7-9 and TRBJ1-3, with no clear D. CDR3 loop: CASSSRTNGNTIYF. The CDR3 nucleotides read TGTGCCAGCAGCTCCCGGACCAATGGAAACACCATATATTTT.